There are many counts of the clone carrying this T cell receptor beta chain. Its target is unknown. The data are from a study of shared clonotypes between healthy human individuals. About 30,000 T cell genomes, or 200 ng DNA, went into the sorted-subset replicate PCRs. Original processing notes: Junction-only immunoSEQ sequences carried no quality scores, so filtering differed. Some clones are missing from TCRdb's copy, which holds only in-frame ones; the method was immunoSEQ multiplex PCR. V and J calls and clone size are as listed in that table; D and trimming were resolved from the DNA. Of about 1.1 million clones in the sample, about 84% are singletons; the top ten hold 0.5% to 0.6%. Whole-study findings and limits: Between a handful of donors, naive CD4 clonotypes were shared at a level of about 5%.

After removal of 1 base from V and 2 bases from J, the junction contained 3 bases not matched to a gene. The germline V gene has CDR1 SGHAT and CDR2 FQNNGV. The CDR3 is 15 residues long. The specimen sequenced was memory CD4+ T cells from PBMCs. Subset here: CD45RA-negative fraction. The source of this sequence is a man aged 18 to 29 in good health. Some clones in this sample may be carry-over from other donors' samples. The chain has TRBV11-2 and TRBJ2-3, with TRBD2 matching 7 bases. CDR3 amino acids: CASSLAGGLTDTQYF. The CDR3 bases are TGTGCCAGCAGCTTAGCGGGGGGACTCACAGATACGCAGTATTTT.